This T cell receptor (beta chain) came from a study of control samples from healthy donors and cancer patients. CDR1 is LNHDA and CDR2 is SQIVND in the germline V gene (reference sequence). Trimming pared 0 bases from V and 2 bases from J, leaving 11 bases between. This CDR3 spans 15 amino acids. Data came from immunoSEQ multiplex PCR; TCRdb stores just in-frame clones and leaves some out. The table shows 20,000 to 25,000 clones, with roughly 80% occurring only once. This chain connects TRBV19 to TRBJ2-7; TRBD1 might be the D (5 bases). Material: PBMCs. This clonotype was sampled from a man between 60 and 75 years old with head and neck cancer. The CDR3 region has the DNA TGTGCCAGTAGTATAGATGATCAGGGCCCCTACGAGCAGTACTTC. Encoded protein: CASSIDDQGPYEQYF.